These T cell receptor beta chains were read from a single sample in a study of blood T cell repertoires in COVID-19. Clones were sequenced by immunoSEQ multiplex PCR, and TCRdb holds only the in-frame ones, with some missing. The data contain roughly 130,000 clones, approximately 80% of them singletons. The sequencing sample was made of peripheral blood. These receptors originate from a woman of 80 years or more with acute or convalescent COVID-19. Both conserved end residues are part of each CDR3. The order of the fields is D gene, J gene, V gene, clone size, CDR3 protein, CDR3 DNA. D genes are given only for firm matches. A row's size may be missing; if present it is once, few, many or a size class.

>TRBD1|TRBJ1-5|TRBV3-1/TRBV3-2|-
CASSQYAGGSNQPQHF
TGTGCCAGCAGCCAATACGCAGGGGGCAGCAATCAGCCCCAGCATTTT
>TRBD1|TRBJ2-2|TRBV5-1|-
CASSLGTGPSGELFF
TGCGCCAGCAGCTTAGGGACAGGGCCTTCCGGGGAGCTGTTTTTT
>-|TRBJ1-6|TRBV5-1|-
CASSLGTVRGSPLHF
TGCGCCAGCAGCTTGGGGACCGTCAGGGGTTCACCCCTCCACTTT
>TRBD1|TRBJ2-3|TRBV5-1|-
CASSLGDRATQYF
TGCGCCAGCAGCTTGGGCGACAGGGCTACGCAGTATTTT
>TRBD1|TRBJ1-1|TRBV29-1|-
CSGRTGRNTEAFF
TGCAGCGGCCGGACAGGTAGGAACACTGAAGCTTTCTTT
>-|TRBJ1-1|TRBV4-1|-
CASSQAPMNTEAFF
TGCGCCAGCAGCCAAGCCCCAATGAACACTGAAGCTTTCTTT
>TRBD2|TRBJ2-5|TRBV14|-
CASSRKRGGRETQYF
TGTGCCAGCAGCAGGAAGCGGGGGGGCCGAGAGACCCAGTACTTC
>-|TRBJ1-2|TRBV6-5|once
CASSDADSSNYGYTF
TGTGCCAGCAGCGATGCGGACAGTTCGAACTATGGCTACACCTTC
>TRBD2|TRBJ2-7|TRBV7-9|-
CASSQGLTYEQYF
TGTGCCAGCAGCCAGGGACTAACCTACGAGCAGTACTTC
>-|TRBJ2-5|TRBV3-1/TRBV3-2|-
CASSQDHRETQYF
TGTGCCAGCAGCCAAGATCATCGGGAGACCCAGTACTTC
>TRBD1|TRBJ1-2|TRBV4-1|-
CASSQARGFGYTF
TGCGCCAGCAGCCAAGCCAGGGGGTTCGGCTACACCTTC
>-|TRBJ1-2|TRBV19|-
CASSIQGSNYGYTF
TGTGCCAGTAGTATCCAGGGGAGTAACTATGGCTACACCTTC
>TRBD1|TRBJ1-6|TRBV7-6|-
CASSFRDRDNSPLHF
TGTGCCAGCAGCTTCCGGGACAGGGATAATTCACCCCTCCACTTT
>TRBD1|TRBJ1-3|TRBV4-1|-
CASSQFPRTGGHTIYF
TGCGCCAGCAGCCAATTTCCCAGAACAGGGGGCCACACCATATATTTT
>TRBD1|TRBJ2-5|TRBV5-1|-
CASSTGDQETQYF
TGCGCCAGTAGTACAGGGGACCAAGAGACCCAGTACTTC
>-|TRBJ2-3|TRBV6-1|-
CASSENRDTQYF
TGTGCCAGCAGTGAAAACCGGGATACGCAGTATTTT
>TRBD1|TRBJ1-2|TRBV7-8|-
CASSRVRQGRRAIDGYTF
TGTGCCAGCAGCCGCGTTCGACAGGGAAGGAGAGCGATCGACGGCTACACCTTC
>TRBD1|TRBJ1-4|TRBV29-1|few
CSVAKRDRELPTNEKLFF
TGCAGCGTTGCTAAGCGCGACAGGGAACTCCCAACTAATGAAAAACTGTTTTTT
>TRBD1|TRBJ1-2|TRBV25-1|few
CASSEPGTGSLSGYTF
TGTGCCAGCAGTGAACCCGGGACAGGGAGCTTATCTGGCTACACCTTC
>-|TRBJ1-5|TRBV7-9|-
CASSPRDNQPQHF
TGTGCCAGCAGCCCCAGGGACAATCAGCCCCAGCATTTT
>-|TRBJ1-5|TRBV30|few
CAWSAHQGSNQPQHF
TGTGCCTGGAGTGCCCATCAGGGTAGCAATCAGCCCCAGCATTTT
>TRBD1|TRBJ1-6|TRBV9|-
CASGTDNSPLHF
TGTGCCAGCGGGACAGATAATTCACCCCTCCACTTT
>TRBD1|TRBJ1-1|TRBV20-1|-
CSALRTGRTFF
TGCAGTGCTTTAAGGACAGGGAGAACTTTCTTT
>TRBD2|TRBJ2-7|TRBV7-9|-
CASSARSGGASYEQYF
TGTGCCAGCAGCGCCCGTAGCGGGGGGGCCTCCTACGAGCAGTACTTC
>-|TRBJ2-7|TRBV5-6|-
CASSLRDWDYEQYF
TGTGCCAGCAGCCTCCGGGACTGGGATTACGAGCAGTACTTC
>TRBD2|TRBJ2-3|TRBV5-6|-
CASSFGTSGSTDTQYF
TGTGCCAGCAGTTTTGGGACTAGCGGGAGCACAGATACGCAGTATTTT
>-|TRBJ2-7|TRBV14|-
CASSQDGGHYEQYF
TGTGCCAGCAGCCAAGATGGGGGCCACTACGAGCAGTACTTC
>-|TRBJ2-2|TRBV5-4|-
CASSSRQINTGELFF
TGTGCCAGCAGCTCCCGACAGATTAACACCGGGGAGCTGTTTTTT
>TRBD1|TRBJ1-2|TRBV5-6|-
CASSFGGQSNYGYTF
TGTGCCAGCAGCTTCGGGGGACAGAGTAACTATGGCTACACCTTC
>TRBD1|TRBJ2-1|TRBV9|-
CASSVLDRGYNEQFF
TGTGCCAGCAGCGTCCTGGACAGGGGGTACAATGAGCAGTTCTTC
>-|TRBJ2-1|TRBV3-1/TRBV3-2|-
CASSQDTGHYNEQFF
TGTGCCAGCAGCCAAGATACCGGACATTACAATGAGCAGTTCTTC